This TCR beta chain was captured by sequencing in a study of OX40 agonist ivuxolimab in advanced cancers. Study-wide background: Patients assigned to dose escalation were diagnosed with hepatocellular carcinoma, melanoma, renal cell or head and neck cancer.

Profiling relied on immunoSEQ multiplex PCR, and the TCRdb table lists in-frame clones only, not all of them. Here the sample spans 37,000 or so clones, 85% being singletons. Baseline, cycle 4 day 1, and cycle 7 day 1 were the blood sampling points. As to this clone: The antigen remains undetermined.

General study results and limits: Average numbers of expanded clones were greater in CD8+ T cells than in CD4+.

The sample here was CD4+ or CD8+ T cells sorted from blood, taken in a trial of the OX40 agonist ivuxolimab. This sequence originates from an adult with an advanced solid tumor such as melanoma, head and neck, liver or kidney cancer.

In nucleotides, the CDR3 is TGTGCCAGCAGTGACGGTGGGCCTGAAGCTTTCTTT. It encodes CASSDGGPEAFF. This sequence joins TRBV2 and TRBJ1-1; D is unresolved. CDR3 length equals 12 residues. Trimming removed 3 bases from V and 6 bases from J, with 8 bases in between. The germline CDR1 and CDR2 sequences are SNHLY and FYNNEI. The complete variable domain, with remaining parts taken from reference TRBV2 and TRBJ1-1, reads EPEVTQTPSHQVTQMGQEVILRCVPISNHLYFYWYRQILGQKVEFLVSFYNNEISEKSEIFDDQFSVERPDGSNFTLKIRSTKLEDSAMYFCASSDGGPEAFFGQGTRLTVV.